These 16 T cell receptor beta chains came from one sample sequenced in a study of CD8 T cells in ankylosing spondylitis. TCRdb reanalysed the 5' RACE reads using MiXCR and keeps one entry per CDR3 protein. Counted here are 160,000 or so distinct CDR3 sequences, approximately 10% occurring once; the ten biggest clones make up roughly 16%. Sequenced sample: blood, either unsorted or a sorted T cell fraction (not recorded which). These receptor sequences come from a female donor with ankylosing spondylitis or in good health (not recorded which).

The chain links TRBV27 to TRBJ2-7; 9 bases map to TRBD2. The CDR3 runs to 15 residues. V lost 2 bases, J lost 5 bases, and 7 bases stayed unmatched. Germline V gene data show CDR1 as MNHEY and CDR2 as SMNVEV (reference sequence). CDR3 DNA sequence: TGTGCCAGCAGTTTAGGAGCGGGAGGTTCCCACGAGCAGTACTTC. Residues: CASSLGAGGSHEQYF.

The J gene is TRBJ2-7, the V gene TRBV9; D is possibly TRBD2 (5 bases). V lost 0 bases to trimming and J lost 2 bases, with 12 bases between them. CDR3 size: 15 residues. In germline, CDR1 is SGDLS, CDR2 YYNGEE. CDR3 coding DNA: TGTGCCAGCAGCGTAGATCCTAGCCTGGCCTACGAGCAGTACTTC. This translates into CASSVDPSLAYEQYF.

This chain uses TRBV5-8 with TRBJ2-5, with D uncertain. Germline CDR1 and CDR2: SGHTS and YDEGEE. The ends were cut back, 1 base at V and 2 bases at J, with 12 bases in the middle. CDR3 length equals 15 residues. The CDR3 bases are TGTGCCAGCAGCTTGATAAACCGACAACAAGAGACCCAGTACTTC. Amino acid sequence: CASSLINRQQETQYF. Full variable domain (outside the CDR3, taken from reference TRBV5-8 and TRBJ2-5): EAGVTQSPTHLIKTRGQQATLRCSPISGHTSVYWYQQALGLGLQFLLWYDEGEERNRGNFPPRFSGRQFPNYSSELNVNALELEDSALYLCASSLINRQQETQYFGPGTRLLVL.

This clonotype was observed a few times. This chain connects TRBV19 to TRBJ1-5; D call uncertain. There are 17 residues in the CDR3. Between the trimmed V and J ends, which lost 5 bases and 0 bases, there was a span of 17 bases. Germline V CDR1 and CDR2: LNHDA, SQIVND (reference sequence). The CDR3 region is CASSHRWQDDSNQPQHF. CDR3 coding DNA: TGTGCCAGTAGTCACCGGTGGCAGGACGATAGCAATCAGCCCCAGCATTTT.

This clonotype appeared a few times. J is TRBJ2-3 and V is TRBV7-3; unclear D gene. Germline CDR1 and CDR2: SGHTA and FQGTGA. This CDR3 region has 13 residues. V was trimmed by 1 base and J by 4 bases, leaving 6 bases between them. The CDR3 DNA is TGTGCCAGCAGCTTAATCCCGGCAGATACGCAGTATTTT. As protein: CASSLIPADTQYF.

This clonotype was recorded many times. The DNA of the CDR3 is TGTGCCAGCAGCTCTAACGATTACCTTCTAGCGGAGGGCGCAGATACGCAGTATTTT. It specifies CASSSNDYLLAEGADTQYF. V gene TRBV11-2 combines with J gene TRBJ2-3; TRBD2 matches at 7 bases. Trimming at V came to 4 bases and at J to 4 bases, leaving 20 bases not matched to a gene. The germline V gene encodes CDR1 SGHAT and CDR2 FQNNGV. The CDR3 has 19 amino acids.

This chain uses TRBV30 with TRBJ2-1; possible D gene TRBD1, 5 bases. Germline V lookup: CDR1 GTSNPN, CDR2 SVGIG (reference sequence). V shed 2 bases and J shed 5 bases, with 16 bases lying between them. The CDR3 extends over 15 amino acids. The CDR3 is CAWSPDSGWNNEQFF. DNA of the CDR3: TGTGCCTGGAGTCCAGACAGTGGCTGGAACAATGAGCAGTTCTTC.

This clonotype was found a few times. V and J are TRBV6-1 and TRBJ2-7; no clear D. The CDR3 has 13 amino acids. Per germline, CDR1 MNHNS and CDR2 SASEGT. V was clipped by 5 bases and J by 1 base, with 9 bases between them. The chain's CDR3 is CASSLALSYEQYF. CDR3 coding DNA: TGTGCCAGCAGTCTTGCCCTTTCCTACGAGCAGTACTTC.

This clonotype was found many times. Here the CDR3 reads CASTEGMPYGYTF. The CDR3 bases are TGTGCCAGCACAGAGGGAATGCCCTATGGCTACACCTTC. The V call is TRBV12-3 or TRBV12-4, the J call TRBJ1-2; no definite D call. This CDR3 spans 13 amino acids. V was clipped by 7 bases and J by 4 bases, with 13 bases between them.

This clonotype was observed many times. This sequence joins TRBV6-2 or TRBV6-3 and TRBJ1-1; no clear D. The CDR3 has 15 amino acids. V was trimmed by 2 bases and J by 1 base, leaving 11 bases between them. Germline CDR1 MNHEY, CDR2 SVGEGT. The CDR3 is CASSYPPAANTEAFF. The CDR3 DNA reads TGTGCCAGCAGTTACCCCCCGGCGGCGAACACTGAAGCTTTCTTT.

The chain is built from TRBV4-3 and TRBJ2-1; 10 bases agree with TRBD2. V dropped 0 bases and J dropped 10; count of bases not matched to a gene: 6. The CDR3 is 15 amino acids. The germline V gene has CDR1 LGHNA and CDR2 YSLEER. This CDR3 reads CASSQEGLAGAEQFF. The CDR3 nucleotides are TGCGCCAGCAGCCAAGAAGGGCTAGCGGGAGCCGAGCAGTTCTTC.

The rearrangement uses TRBV7-2 and TRBJ2-7, with no clear D. This CDR3 has 12 amino acids. Germline V CDR1 and CDR2: SGHTA, FQGNSA. Trimming took 8 bases from V and 2 from J, leaving 10 bases between them. CDR3 in amino acids: CASRTEPYEQYF. The CDR3 DNA reads as TGTGCCAGCCGGACGGAACCCTACGAGCAGTACTTC. The entire variable domain, with the rest obtained from reference TRBV7-2 and TRBJ2-7, is as follows: GAGVSQSPSNKVTEKGKDVELRCDPISGHTALYWYRQSLGQGLEFLIYFQGNSAPDKSGLPSDRFSAERTGGSVSTLTIQRTQQEDSAVYLCASRTEPYEQYFGPGTRLTVT.

This clonotype has more than one count but fewer than ten. The chain carries TRBV29-1 and TRBJ2-3; D not resolved. CDR1 and CDR2 (germline): SQVTM, ANQGSEA. CDR3 size: 10 residues. V shed 8 bases and J shed 6 bases, with 9 bases lying between them. The CDR3 bases are TGCAGCTCCCTTAGCGATACGCAGTATTTT. Its translation is CSSLSDTQYF.

The genes are TRBV9 and TRBJ1-1, with a weak D call TRBD1 (6 bases). Trimming took 0 bases from V and 6 from J, leaving 9 bases between them. CDR1 and CDR2 from the germline V gene are SGDLS and YYNGEE. The CDR3 extends over 13 amino acids. In DNA form, the CDR3 reads TGTGCCAGCAGCGTAGTCCAGGGGCCTGAAGCTTTCTTT. This encodes CASSVVQGPEAFF.

V and J are TRBV13 and TRBJ2-7; D may match TRBD1 or TRBD2 (5 bases each). CDR1 PRHDT and CDR2 FYEKMQ come from the germline V gene (reference sequence). This CDR3 is 15 amino acids long. Trimming stripped 0 bases from V and 0 bases from J, with 9 bases between. CDR3 protein: CASSLGRGTSYEQYF. The CDR3 DNA follows: TGTGCCAGCAGCTTAGGCCGTGGGACCTCCTACGAGCAGTACTTC. Full variable domain (rest looked up from reference TRBV13 and TRBJ2-7): AAGVIQSPRHLIKEKRETATLKCYPIPRHDTVYWYQQGPGQDPQFLISFYEKMQSDKGSIPDRFSAQQFSDYHSELNMSSLELGDSALYFCASSLGRGTSYEQYFGPGTRLTVT.

V and J are TRBV9 and TRBJ2-1, with a tentative D call TRBD2 (6 bases). V dropped 6 bases and J dropped 0 bases, with 13 bases sitting between them. Germline loops: CDR1 SGDLS, CDR2 YYNGEE. The CDR3 is made up of 15 amino acids. CDR3 loop: CASNQGLTSYNEQFF. The CDR3, as DNA: TGTGCCAGCAACCAGGGACTGACCTCCTACAATGAGCAGTTCTTC.